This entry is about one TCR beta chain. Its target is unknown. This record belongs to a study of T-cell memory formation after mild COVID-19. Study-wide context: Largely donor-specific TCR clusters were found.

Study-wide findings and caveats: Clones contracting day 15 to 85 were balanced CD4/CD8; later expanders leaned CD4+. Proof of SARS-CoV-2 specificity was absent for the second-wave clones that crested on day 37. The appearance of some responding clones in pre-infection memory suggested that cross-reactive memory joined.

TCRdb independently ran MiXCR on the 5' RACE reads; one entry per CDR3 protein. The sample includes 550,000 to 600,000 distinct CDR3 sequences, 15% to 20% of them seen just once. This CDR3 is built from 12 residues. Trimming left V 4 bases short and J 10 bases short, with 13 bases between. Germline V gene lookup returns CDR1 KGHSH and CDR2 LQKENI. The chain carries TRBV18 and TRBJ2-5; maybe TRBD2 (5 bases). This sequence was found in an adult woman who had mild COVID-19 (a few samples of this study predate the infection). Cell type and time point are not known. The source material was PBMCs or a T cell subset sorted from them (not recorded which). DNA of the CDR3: TGTGCCAGCTCACGGGATAGAGGGAGCCAGTACTTC. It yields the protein CASSRDRGSQYF.